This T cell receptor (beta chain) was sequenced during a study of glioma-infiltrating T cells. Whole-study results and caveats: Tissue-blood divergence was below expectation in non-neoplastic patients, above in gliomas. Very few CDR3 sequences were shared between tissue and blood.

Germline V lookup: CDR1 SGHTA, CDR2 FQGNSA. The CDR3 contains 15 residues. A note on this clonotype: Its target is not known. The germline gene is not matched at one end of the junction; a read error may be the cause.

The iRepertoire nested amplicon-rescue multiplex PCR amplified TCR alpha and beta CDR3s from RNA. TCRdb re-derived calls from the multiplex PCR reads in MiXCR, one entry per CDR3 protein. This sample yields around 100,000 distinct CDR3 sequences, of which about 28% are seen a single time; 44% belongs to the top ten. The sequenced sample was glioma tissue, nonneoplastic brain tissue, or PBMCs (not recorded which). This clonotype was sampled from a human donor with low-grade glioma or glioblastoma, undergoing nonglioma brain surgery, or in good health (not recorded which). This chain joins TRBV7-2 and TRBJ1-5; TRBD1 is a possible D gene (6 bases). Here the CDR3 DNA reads TGTGCCAGCACCCCGGGGACATCCAGCAATAAGCCCCAGCATTTT. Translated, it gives CASTPGTSSNKPQHF.